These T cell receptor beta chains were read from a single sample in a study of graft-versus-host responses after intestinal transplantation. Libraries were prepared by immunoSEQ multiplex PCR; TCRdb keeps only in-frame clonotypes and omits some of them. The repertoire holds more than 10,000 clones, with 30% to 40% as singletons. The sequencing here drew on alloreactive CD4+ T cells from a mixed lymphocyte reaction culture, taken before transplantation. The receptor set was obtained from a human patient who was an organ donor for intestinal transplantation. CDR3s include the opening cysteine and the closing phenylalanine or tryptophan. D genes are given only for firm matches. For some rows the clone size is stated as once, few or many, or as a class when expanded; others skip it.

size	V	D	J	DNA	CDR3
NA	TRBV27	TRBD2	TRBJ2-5	TGTGCCAGCAGAAGCGGGGGGGCCGGTGAGACCCAGTACTTC	CASRSGGAGETQYF
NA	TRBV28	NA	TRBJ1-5	TGTGCCAGCAGTCAGGGGAACAATCAGCCCCAGCATTTT	CASSQGNNQPQHF
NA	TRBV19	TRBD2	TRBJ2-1	TGTGCCAGTAGTATAGGGGGGGGTACTAGTAGTGAGCAGTTCTTC	CASSIGGGTSSEQFF
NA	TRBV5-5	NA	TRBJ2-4	TGTGCCAGCAGCTTGGATGGGACATCGGTGGTCAAAAACATTCAGTACTTC	CASSLDGTSVVKNIQYF
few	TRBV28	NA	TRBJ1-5	TGTGCCAGCAGTTTTAGTGCAGGGGTTGGTCAGCCCCAGCATTTT	CASSFSAGVGQPQHF
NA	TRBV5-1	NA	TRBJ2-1	TGCGCCAGCAGCCCCTCCCCGGGACTCCCCTTGAATGAGCAGTTCTTC	CASSPSPGLPLNEQFF
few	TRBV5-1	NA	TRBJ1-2	TGCGCCAGCAGCTTCGGGGGGGGCTATGGCTACACCTTC	CASSFGGGYGYTF
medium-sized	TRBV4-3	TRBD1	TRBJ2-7	TGCGCCAGCAGCCAAGGATGGGCAGGGACAGGCTACGAGCAGTACTTC	CASSQGWAGTGYEQYF
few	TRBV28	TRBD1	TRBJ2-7	TGTGCCACCTTCGGTCCCGGGACAGGGCCATACGAGCAGTACTTC	CATFGPGTGPYEQYF
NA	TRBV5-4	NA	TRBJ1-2	TGTGCCAGCAGGTGGGAGAGGGACTATGGCTACACCTTC	CASRWERDYGYTF
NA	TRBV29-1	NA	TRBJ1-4	TGCAGCGTGGACCCAGGGGCGGCCGGAGAAAAACTGTTTTTT	CSVDPGAAGEKLFF
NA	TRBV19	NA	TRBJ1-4	TGTGCCAGTAGTATAAACCCGGGAACGGAAAAACTGTTTTTT	CASSINPGTEKLFF
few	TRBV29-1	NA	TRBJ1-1	TGCAGCGTTGAAGTTGTGGGCTGGGTCACTGAAGCTTTCTTT	CSVEVVGWVTEAFF
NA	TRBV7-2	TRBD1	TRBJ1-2	TGTGCCAGCAGCCGACAGGGTGGGCCCTATGGCTACACCTTC	CASSRQGGPYGYTF
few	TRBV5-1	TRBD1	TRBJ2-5	TGCGCCAGCAGCTTGTGGGCAGGGGGAGCGTTTCGAGAGACCCAGTACTTC	CASSLWAGGAFRETQYF
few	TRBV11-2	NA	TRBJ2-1	TGTGCCAGCAGCTTATCGATTCGGAATGAGCAGTTCTTC	CASSLSIRNEQFF
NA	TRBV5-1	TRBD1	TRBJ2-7	TGCGCCAGCAGCCAGGGGGTAGGCCTACCCGTTTTGGACGAGCAGTACTTC	CASSQGVGLPVLDEQYF
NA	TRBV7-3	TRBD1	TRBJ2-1	TGTGCCAGCAGCTTAAGGCCGGGACAGGTTAACAATGAGCAGTTCTTC	CASSLRPGQVNNEQFF
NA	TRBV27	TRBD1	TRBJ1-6	TGTGCCAGCACCCTGACAGGGTTAAGGAATTCACCCCTCCACTTT	CASTLTGLRNSPLHF
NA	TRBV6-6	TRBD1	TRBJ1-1	TGTGCCACCATAAAAACCGGGACAGGGGCCGGTGAAGCTTTCTTT	CATIKTGTGAGEAFF
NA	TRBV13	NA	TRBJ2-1	TGTGCCAGCAGCTGGCGGGGACTCAGCTCCTACAATGAGCAGTTCTTC	CASSWRGLSSYNEQFF
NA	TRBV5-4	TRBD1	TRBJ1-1	TGTGCCAGCAGCCCCGGGACAGGGATGAACACTGAAGCTTTCTTT	CASSPGTGMNTEAFF
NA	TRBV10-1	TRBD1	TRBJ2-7	TGCGCCAGCAGTGTGGAACAGGGGAGCTACGAGCAGTACTTC	CASSVEQGSYEQYF
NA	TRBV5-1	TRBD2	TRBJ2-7	TGCGCCAGCAGCTTGGGGGCCGGGGAGGGGCGCTACGAGCAGTACTTC	CASSLGAGEGRYEQYF
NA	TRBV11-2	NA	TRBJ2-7	TGTGCCAGCAGCTTAGACGCGGGGCTCGAGCAGTACTTC	CASSLDAGLEQYF
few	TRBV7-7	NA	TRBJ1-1	TGTGCTAGCAGCCCTTCAGAGAACACTGAAGCTTTCTTT	CASSPSENTEAFF
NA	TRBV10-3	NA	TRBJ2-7	TGTGCCATCAGTGAACAGGGCTACGAGCAGTACTTC	CAISEQGYEQYF
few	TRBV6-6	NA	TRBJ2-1	TGTGCCAGCAGCCCCCGGGTCGCCAGGGGCGATGAGCAGTTCTTC	CASSPRVARGDEQFF
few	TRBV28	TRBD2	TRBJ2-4	TGTGCCAGCAGTTTCCGGGCGGGGGGGCTAGAAAAGGCCAAAAACATTCAGTACTTC	CASSFRAGGLEKAKNIQYF
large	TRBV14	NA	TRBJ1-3	TGTGCCAGCAGCCAATCCCTCCCCGGCTCTGGAAACACCATATATTTT	CASSQSLPGSGNTIYF
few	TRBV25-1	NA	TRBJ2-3	TGTGCCAGCAACGCGGAGAGGGCGGATACGCAGTATTTT	CASNAERADTQYF
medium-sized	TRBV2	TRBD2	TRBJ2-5	TGTGCCAGCAGTGACCCGGGGAGGGTGACCCAGTACTTC	CASSDPGRVTQYF
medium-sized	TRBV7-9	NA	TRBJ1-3	TGTGCCAGCACGGACACTTACTCTGGAAACACCATATATTTT	CASTDTYSGNTIYF
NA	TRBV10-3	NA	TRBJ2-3	TGTGCCATCAGTGTTGGCAACACAGATACGCAGTATTTT	CAISVGNTDTQYF
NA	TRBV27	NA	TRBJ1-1	TGTGCCAGCAGTCATCAGACTAGGATCGGGTACACTGAAGCTTTCTTT	CASSHQTRIGYTEAFF
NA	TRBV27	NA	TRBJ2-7	TGTGCCAGCAGCCAGACCCCGACAGGTTTCCCCTACGAGCAGTACTTC	CASSQTPTGFPYEQYF
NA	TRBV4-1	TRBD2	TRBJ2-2	TGCGCCAGCAGCCAGTTCGGGCTAGCGGACGGGGAGCTGTTTTTT	CASSQFGLADGELFF
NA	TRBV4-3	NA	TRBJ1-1	TGCGCCAGCAGCCAAGGGGGGGGGCGGACGAACACTGAAGCTTTCTTT	CASSQGGGRTNTEAFF
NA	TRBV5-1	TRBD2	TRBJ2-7	TGCGCCAGCAGCTTGCTCGGGGGGGCCCCCTACGAGCAGTACTTC	CASSLLGGAPYEQYF
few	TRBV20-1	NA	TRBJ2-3	TGCAGTGAGGGGGAAGATACGCAGTATTTT	CSEGEDTQYF
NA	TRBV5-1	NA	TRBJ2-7	TGCGCCAGCAGCTTGGACGGTAGCAACGAGCAGTACTTC	CASSLDGSNEQYF
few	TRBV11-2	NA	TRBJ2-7	TGTGCCAGCAGCCTACTCGGAGGAGCCCCCTACGAGCAGTACTTC	CASSLLGGAPYEQYF
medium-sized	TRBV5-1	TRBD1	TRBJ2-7	TGCGCCAGCAGGGGGACAGCCCATGTTGGCGAGCAGTACTTC	CASRGTAHVGEQYF
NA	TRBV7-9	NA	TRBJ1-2	TGTGCCAGCAGCCCCGGGAGGGGGAGCGACTATGGCTACACCTTC	CASSPGRGSDYGYTF
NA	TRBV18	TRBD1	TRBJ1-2	TGTGCCAGCTCACGAACAGGGGGCTTCTATGGCTACACCTTC	CASSRTGGFYGYTF
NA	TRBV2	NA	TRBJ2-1	TGTGCCAGCAGTGATCGGAGGGGCTCCTACAATGAGCAGTTCTTC	CASSDRRGSYNEQFF
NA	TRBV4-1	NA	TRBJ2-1	TGCGCCAGCAGCCAAGGCGGCCGGGGGTACAATGAGCAGTTCTTC	CASSQGGRGYNEQFF
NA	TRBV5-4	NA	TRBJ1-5	TGTGCCAGCAGCTTGGCAGGTTCAGGGCTCCAGCATTTT	CASSLAGSGLQHF
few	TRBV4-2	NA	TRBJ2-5	TGTGCCAGCAGCCAAGGGGGTCTGGGGAGCGGGTGGGAAGAGACCCAGTACTTC	CASSQGGLGSGWEETQYF
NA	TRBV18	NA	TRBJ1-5	TGTGCCAGCTCACCACAGCAGGGAAGTCAGCCCCAGCATTTT	CASSPQQGSQPQHF
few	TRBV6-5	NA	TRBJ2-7	TGTGCCAGCAGTTACTCGTCAGGCGAGCAGTACTTC	CASSYSSGEQYF